Following are 27 T cell receptor beta chains from one sample sequenced in a study of cytomegalovirus exposure and HLA in healthy donors. The PCR made use of 60 Vbeta and 13 Jbeta primers. Measured with immunoSEQ multiplex PCR; TCRdb has only the in-frame clones, and not every one. Here the sample spans roughly 150,000 clones, roughly 9.7% being singletons. The sequenced sample was PBMCs. These receptors all come from a man in his fifties in good health and CMV-seronegative.

The chain carries TRBV28 and TRBJ1-2; D is uncertain. Germline values: CDR1 MDHEN, CDR2 SYDVKM. V gave up 0 bases and J gave up 0 bases, with 5 bases separating them. CDR3 length: 14 residues. This CDR3 is CASSLWQTNYGYTF. The CDR3, as DNA: TGTGCCAGCAGTTTATGGCAGACTAACTATGGCTACACCTTC.

This clone was found a few times. The rearrangement uses TRBV4-2 and TRBJ2-6; D perhaps matches TRBD1 (6 bases). Trimming left V 0 bases short and J 3 bases short, with 6 bases between. Per the germline V gene, CDR1 is LGHNA and CDR2 is YNFKEQ. CDR3 size: 15 residues. The DNA of the CDR3 is TGTGCCAGCAGCCAAGAGGACAGTGGGGCCAACGTCCTGACTTTC. Translation: CASSQEDSGANVLTF.

As DNA, the CDR3 is TGTGCCAGCAGTGCCGGGACAGGGGGCTCCTACGAGCAGTACTTC. Translation gives CASSAGTGGSYEQYF. This rearrangement joins TRBV6-1 to TRBJ2-7, with TRBD1 identical over 11 bases. CDR3 length: 15 amino acids. The V gene's germline CDR1 is MNHNS and CDR2 SASEGT. The ends lost 4 bases at V and 0 bases at J; junction bases unmatched: 2.

The chain has TRBV29-1 and TRBJ2-1, with 16 positions matching TRBD2. The length of the CDR3 is 15 residues. The V gene's germline CDR1 is SQVTM and CDR2 ANQGSEA. V shed 7 bases, J shed 7 bases, and the junction held 7 bases outside the gene matches. Here the CDR3 reads CSAGTSGGAKNEQFF. DNA for the CDR3: TGCAGCGCTGGGACTAGCGGGGGGGCTAAGAATGAGCAGTTCTTC.

This clone has only a few counts. V is TRBV30 and J is TRBJ2-5; 11 nucleotides agree with TRBD2. The CDR3 contains 15 residues. V lost 1 base to trimming and J lost 0 bases; unmatched junction nucleotides: 1. Germline values: CDR1 GTSNPN, CDR2 SVGIG (reference sequence). CDR3 DNA sequence: TGTGCCTGGAGTGGGGGACTAGCGGACCAAGAGACCCAGTACTTC. Residues: CAWSGGLADQETQYF. Full variable domain (remainder filled in from reference TRBV30 and TRBJ2-5): SQTIHQWPATLVQPVGSPLSLECTVEGTSNPNLYWYRQAAGRGLQLLFYSVGIGQISSEVPQNLSASRPQDRQFILSSKKLLLSDSGFYLCAWSGGLADQETQYFGPGTRLLVL.

The V call is TRBV6-5, the J call TRBJ2-5; TRBD2 agrees at 11 bases. J gave up 1 base and V 5 bases, and 3 bases lay outside the gene matches. The CDR3 consists of 15 residues. CDR1 is MNHEY and CDR2 is SVGAGI in the germline V gene. In nucleotides, the CDR3 is TGTGCCAGCAGTCAAGGGACTAGCGGCCAAGAGACCCAGTACTTC. It encodes CASSQGTSGQETQYF.

This clone was seen a handful of times. The chain joins TRBV5-4 to TRBJ1-4, with TRBD1 matching 7 bases. The CDR3 has 17 residues. Germline CDR1 and CDR2: SGHNT and YYREEE (reference sequence). J was trimmed by 5 bases and V by 0 bases; bases with no gene match: 10. The CDR3, as DNA: TGTGCCAGCAGCTTGGCGGACAGGTCGGCAGGGAATGAAAAACTGTTTTTT. Protein: CASSLADRSAGNEKLFF.

This clone was detected a few times. This rearrangement joins TRBV9 to TRBJ2-3, with 12 bases matching TRBD2. The CDR3 has 16 residues. The ends lost 4 bases at V and 5 bases at J; junction bases unmatched: 8. Germline-derived CDR1 and CDR2 are SGDLS and YYNGEE. CDR3 sequence reads: CASSPREGLAGDTQYF. As DNA, the CDR3 is TGTGCCAGCAGCCCGCGCGAGGGACTAGCGGGAGATACGCAGTATTTT.

This sequence joins TRBV29-1 and TRBJ2-3, with D possibly matching TRBD1 (6 bases). The CDR3 totals 14 residues. Trimming stripped 6 bases from V and 2 bases from J, with 15 bases between. Germline assignment: CDR1 SQVTM and CDR2 ANQGSEA. The CDR3 DNA sequence: TGCAGCGTCCACAAGGACAGACTCACAGATACGCAGTATTTT. Residues: CSVHKDRLTDTQYF.

The V and J genes are TRBV6-5 and TRBJ1-6, with 7 bases identical to TRBD1. Losses at the gene ends were 5 bases for V and 5 bases for J; bases not matched to a gene: 6. The CDR3 contains 15 residues. Germline V gene lookup returns CDR1 MNHEY and CDR2 SVGAGI. CDR3 in DNA: TGTGCCAGCAGTCCCGGGACAGTTAATAATTCACCCCTCCACTTT. It translates to CASSPGTVNNSPLHF.

The CDR3 DNA sequence: TGTGCTACCAAACAGGGGGCCGGCACAGATACGCAGTATTTT. Translating it yields CATKQGAGTDTQYF. The chain couples TRBV12-5 to TRBJ2-3; TRBD1 matches at 9 bases. Looked up from germline, CDR1 is LGHNT and CDR2 is FRNRAP. V was clipped by 10 bases and J by 1 base; unmatched bases: 6. The CDR3 runs to 14 residues.

This clone was detected only once. This chain uses TRBV7-8 with TRBJ1-3, with D unclear. Germline V CDR1 and CDR2: SGHVS, FQNEAQ. The CDR3 runs to 14 residues. Trimming shortened V by 4 bases and J by 1 base, and 8 bases separated the two germline ends. The CDR3 DNA reads TGTGCCAGCAGCTCTGTTCGTTCTGGAAACACCATATATTTT. Its protein product is CASSSVRSGNTIYF.

The chain is built from TRBV6-1 and TRBJ2-7; 12 nucleotides agree with TRBD2. Germline lookup yields CDR1 MNHNS and CDR2 SASEGT. CDR3 length: 14 amino acids. With 6 bases clipped from V and 3 bases from J, the junction kept 3 bases outside the gene matches. CDR3 protein: CASSRTSGIYEQYF. Here the CDR3 DNA reads TGTGCCAGCAGCCGGACTAGCGGGATCTACGAGCAGTACTTC.

This clone was recorded a few times. This chain links TRBV27 with TRBJ1-6; D is unresolved. Germline CDR1 and CDR2: MNHEY and SMNVEV (reference sequence). V gave up 8 bases and J gave up 7 bases, with 21 bases separating them. The CDR3 is made up of 16 amino acids. The CDR3 region has the DNA TGTGCCAGCGGTCCATCATCCGGGGTCACCAATTCACCCCTCCACTTT. As protein: CASGPSSGVTNSPLHF.

This clone appeared a few times. The chain recombines TRBV5-6 with TRBJ1-5, with D possibly matching TRBD1 (6 bases). The germline V and J ends were trimmed by 1 base and 3 bases, with 11 bases remaining between them. Germline CDR1 is SGHDT and CDR2 is YYEEEE. CDR3 size: 15 residues. The CDR3 spells CASSLYQGINQPQHF. The CDR3 nucleotides read TGTGCCAGCAGCTTGTATCAGGGGATCAATCAGCCCCAGCATTTT.

There are a few counts of this clone. Other nucleotide sequences from this sample produce the same CDR3. The chain uses TRBV6-1 and TRBJ1-4, with a possible D match to TRBD1 (5 bases). With 6 bases removed from V and 2 bases from J, the gap between germline ends came to 10 bases. Germline CDR1 and CDR2: MNHNS and SASEGT. CDR3 length: 14 residues. The DNA of the CDR3 is TGTGCCAGCAGGGGGAGGGGCACTAATGAAAAACTGTTTTTT. Translating it yields CASRGRGTNEKLFF.

V and J are TRBV25-1 and TRBJ2-1; TRBD2 matches 8 bases. CDR3 size: 13 residues. The germline gives CDR1 MGHDK, CDR2 SYGVNS. V lost 10 bases, J lost 7 bases, and 9 bases stayed unmatched. The CDR3 here is CATIAGPGNEQFF. CDR3 in DNA: TGTGCCACCATAGCGGGACCGGGGAATGAGCAGTTCTTC.

This chain uses TRBV5-1 with TRBJ2-5, with D possibly being TRBD1 (5 bases). V was clipped by 4 bases and J by 2 bases, with 12 bases between them. CDR3 length equals 14 residues. The germline gives CDR1 SGHRS, CDR2 YFSETQ. The CDR3 loop reads CASSGDSVQETQYF. The CDR3 DNA reads as TGCGCCAGCAGCGGCGACAGTGTACAAGAGACCCAGTACTTC.

This chain links TRBV12-1 with TRBJ2-7; the table names TRBD2, a call not compared with the DNA. TRBV12-1 is a pseudogene locus. This CDR3 is 15 amino acids long. For the CDR3, the DNA is TGTGCCAGCAGCCCCAGGGGAGGGAGCCACTACGAGCAGTACTTC. Its translation is CASSPRGGSHYEQYF.

This clone occurred a few times. V gene TRBV18 combines with J gene TRBJ1-1, with unresolved D. The CDR3 runs to 15 residues. Between the trimmed V and J ends, which lost 0 bases and 4 bases, there was a span of 12 bases. Per the germline V gene, CDR1 is KGHSH and CDR2 is LQKENI. The CDR3 DNA reads as TGTGCCAGCTCACCACCGCGGAGGGCGGGCACTGAAGCTTTCTTT. Its protein is CASSPPRRAGTEAFF.

The rearrangement uses TRBV21-1 and TRBJ1-2; the table assigns TRBD1, which was not confirmed against the DNA. TRBV21-1 has pseudogene status. The CDR3 is made up of 14 amino acids. The CDR3, as DNA: TGTGCCAGCAGCAAAAGGTGGACAGAGTATGGCTACACCTTC. Translating gives CASSKRWTEYGYTF.

This clone was counted only a few times. The chain couples TRBV7-8 to TRBJ1-1; D possibly corresponds to TRBD1 (5 bases). V was pared by 4 bases and J by 4 bases, with 10 bases between. The CDR3 covers 13 residues. In germline, CDR1 is SGHVS, CDR2 FQNEAQ. The CDR3 region is CASSSGGGTEAFF. For the CDR3, the DNA is TGTGCCAGCAGCTCCGGCGGGGGCACTGAAGCTTTCTTT.

This clone was observed a few times. This CDR3 is CASSVGRARAGELFF. CDR3 in DNA: TGTGCCAGCAGCGTAGGGAGGGCGCGGGCCGGGGAGCTGTTTTTT. This sequence joins TRBV9 and TRBJ2-2; maybe TRBD2 (6 bases). Trimming shortened V by 0 bases and J by 6 bases, and 12 bases separated the two germline ends. Germline CDR1 SGDLS, CDR2 YYNGEE. The CDR3 totals 15 residues. Based on the CDR3 plus reference TRBV9 and TRBJ2-2, the full variable domain is DSGVTQTPKHLITATGQRVTLRCSPRSGDLSVYWYQQSLDQGLQFLIQYYNGEERAKGNILERFSAQQFPDLHSELNLSSLELGDSALYFCASSVGRARAGELFFGEGSRLTVL.

The gene calls are TRBV5-1 and TRBJ2-1; D might be TRBD1 (5 bases). Germline loops: CDR1 SGHRS, CDR2 YFSETQ. The CDR3 length is 14 residues. The V gene lost 7 bases and the J gene lost 2 bases, with 13 bases spanning the gap. This CDR3 reads CASGRQSAYNEQFF. Written as DNA, the CDR3 is TGCGCCAGCGGACGACAGAGTGCCTACAATGAGCAGTTCTTC.

This clone came up a few times. V usage is TRBV6-5 and J usage is TRBJ1-2, with D unclear. V lost 7 bases and J lost 1, with 13 bases in between. The germline V gene encodes CDR1 MNHEY and CDR2 SVGAGI. The CDR3 spans 14 residues. In nucleotides, the CDR3 is TGTGCCAGCACCTCCCCAACACGTAACTATGGCTACACCTTC. Its protein is CASTSPTRNYGYTF.

This sequence joins TRBV6-1 and TRBJ1-6; D perhaps matches TRBD1 (5 bases). CDR1 and CDR2 (germline): MNHNS, SASEGT. The CDR3 covers 16 residues. The ends were cut back, 0 bases at V and 7 bases at J, with 13 bases in the middle. The CDR3: CASSEALGGSNSPLHF. CDR3 nucleotides: TGTGCCAGCAGTGAAGCGCTTGGGGGGTCAAATTCACCCCTCCACTTT.

This rearrangement joins TRBV6-1 to TRBJ1-2; D is possibly TRBD1 (6 bases). V shed 8 bases and J shed 7 bases, with 20 bases lying between them. CDR1 MNHNS and CDR2 SASEGT come from the germline V gene. The CDR3 consists of 14 residues. CDR3 loop: CASAGALPLRGYTF. CDR3 in DNA: TGTGCCAGCGCGGGGGCGCTACCCCTTCGTGGCTACACCTTC.